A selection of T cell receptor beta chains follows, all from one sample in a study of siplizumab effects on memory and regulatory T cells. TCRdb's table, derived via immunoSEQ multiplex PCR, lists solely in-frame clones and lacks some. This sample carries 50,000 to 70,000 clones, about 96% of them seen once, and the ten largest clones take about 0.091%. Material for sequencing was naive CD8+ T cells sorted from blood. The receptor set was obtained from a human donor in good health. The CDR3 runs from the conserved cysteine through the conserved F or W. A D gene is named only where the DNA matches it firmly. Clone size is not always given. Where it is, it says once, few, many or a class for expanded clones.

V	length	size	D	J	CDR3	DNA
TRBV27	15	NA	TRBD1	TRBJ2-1	CASSSTGAGGSSKFF	TGTGCCAGCAGTTCAACCGGGGCAGGGGGCTCGTCGAAGTTCTTC
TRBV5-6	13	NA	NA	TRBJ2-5	CASSLGRGQTQYF	TGTGCCAGCAGCTTAGGGCGGGGGCAGACCCAGTACTTC
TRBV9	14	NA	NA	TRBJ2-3	CASSSGDDTDTQYF	TGTGCCAGCAGCTCAGGGGACGATACAGATACGCAGTATTTT
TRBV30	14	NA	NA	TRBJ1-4	CAWSVVQTNEKLFF	TGTGCCTGGAGTGTAGTCCAGACTAATGAAAAACTGTTTTTT
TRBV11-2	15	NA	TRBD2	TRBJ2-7	CASSLDGRGPYEQYF	TGTGCCAGCAGCTTAGATGGGAGGGGCCCCTACGAGCAGTACTTC
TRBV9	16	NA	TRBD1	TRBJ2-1	CASSVALQGVYNEQFF	TGTGCCAGCAGCGTAGCCTTACAGGGGGTCTACAATGAGCAGTTCTTC
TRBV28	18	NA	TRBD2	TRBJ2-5	CASSLIPEERGDQETQYF	TGTGCCAGCAGTTTAATCCCTGAGGAGCGGGGGGACCAAGAGACCCAGTACTTC
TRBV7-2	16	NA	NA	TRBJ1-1	CASSLASVQLNTEAFF	TGTGCCAGCAGCTTAGCCTCCGTTCAACTCAACACTGAAGCTTTCTTT
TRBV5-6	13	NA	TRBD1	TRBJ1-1	CASRTGVITEAFF	TGTGCCAGCAGGACAGGGGTGATCACTGAAGCTTTCTTT
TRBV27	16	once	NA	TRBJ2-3	CASSLTAEGGTDTQYF	TGTGCCAGCAGTTTGACAGCCGAGGGTGGCACAGATACGCAGTATTTT